This T cell receptor (beta chain) was recovered during a study of blood T cell repertoires in COVID-19. As processed by the authors: Estimates of nucleated cell counts were drawn from the amplification of reference gene primers. The protocol was immunoSEQ multiplex PCR, while the TCRdb copy is restricted to in-frame clones and leaves out a portion. Clone size and V and J calls were adopted from that table, with D and trimming inferred from the DNA. The table includes around 190,000 clones, over 75% detected once. Sequencing was performed on peripheral blood. This sequence was found in a man aged 50-60 years with COVID-19, enrolled during active disease.

The DNA for the CDR3 is TGTGCCAGCAGCTTGCAGCTCGGGACTAATCAAGAGACCCAGTACTTC. Its protein is CASSLQLGTNQETQYF. V is TRBV11-2 and J is TRBJ2-5; TRBD2 matches 7 bases. The CDR3 has 16 residues. Trimming at V came to 3 bases and at J to 2 bases, leaving 9 bases not matched to a gene. Germline V gives CDR1 SGHAT, CDR2 FQNNGV.